The rows below give T cell receptor beta chains drawn from one sample of a study of T-cell reconstitution after alpha-beta-depleted transplantation in children. In TCRdb, the PCR reads were re-called with MiXCR into one record per CDR3 protein. The sample has 230,000 or so distinct CDR3 sequences; 12% are singletons. The sequencing used PBMCs from the stem cell graft donor, collected from the stem cell graft. The receptors derive from a human donor who donated a stem cell graft to a child with acute lymphoblastic leukemia. Both conserved end residues are part of each CDR3. A D gene is named only where the DNA matches it firmly. Where a row states a size, it is once, few, many or the class of an expanded clone; other rows omit it.

17,TRBD2,TRBV11-1,TRBJ2-1,NA,TGTGCCAGCAGCTTAGATGCGACTAGCGGGAGGAGGAATGAGCAGTTCTTC,CASSLDATSGRRNEQFF
15,NA,TRBV4-3,TRBJ2-5,many,TGCGCCAGCAGCCAAGACTCGGACCTCCGGGAGACCCAGTACTTC,CASSQDSDLRETQYF
17,TRBD2,TRBV13,TRBJ2-1,many,TGTGCCAGCAGCTTACGGGCGGGGGGCCCCTCAATTCGTGAGCAGTTCTTC,CASSLRAGGPSIREQFF
17,TRBD1,TRBV5-6,TRBJ1-5,NA,TGTGCCAGCAGCATCGGACAGGGGAGTAATAGCAATCAGCCCCAGCATTTT,CASSIGQGSNSNQPQHF
16,TRBD1,TRBV7-9,TRBJ1-1,many,TGTGCCAGCAGCCGTGGACAGGGGGCTTCGAACACTGAAGCTTTCTTT,CASSRGQGASNTEAFF
11,NA,TRBV10-3,TRBJ2-7,many,TGTGCCATCAGTCGGACAGACGAGCAGTACTTC,CAISRTDEQYF
14,TRBD1,TRBV4-3,TRBJ2-7,NA,TGCGCCAGCAGCCAAGGGGACAGTGGCTACGAGCAGTACTTC,CASSQGDSGYEQYF
17,NA,TRBV4-3,TRBJ2-3,NA,TGCGCCAGCAGCCAAGATGTAACGGACTTAGGGGAAGATACGCAGTATTTT,CASSQDVTDLGEDTQYF
14,TRBD1,TRBV7-2,TRBJ2-7,many,TGTGCCAGCAGCTCGGACAGGGTGTTCAACGAGCAGTACTTC,CASSSDRVFNEQYF
13,NA,TRBV12-3/TRBV12-4,TRBJ2-5,many,TGTGCCAGCAGTCCCGGGACCGGCGGGACCCAGTACTTC,CASSPGTGGTQYF
19,TRBD1,TRBV29-1,TRBJ2-7,many,TGCAGCGTTGAAGATAGAAAAATCGAACGGGACAGAACATACTACGAGCAGTACTTC,CSVEDRKIERDRTYYEQYF
11,TRBD2,TRBV9,TRBJ2-7,many,TGTGCCAGTGGACGGGGGGACGAGCAGTACTTC,CASGRGDEQYF
16,TRBD1,TRBV7-2,TRBJ2-1,many,TGTGCCAGCAGCTTAATAGGGGGCCCTCCTTACAATGAGCAGTTCTTC,CASSLIGGPPYNEQFF
15,NA,TRBV18,TRBJ2-3,many,TGTGCCAGCTCACCAAGGCTGGCCAGCACAGATACGCAGTATTTT,CASSPRLASTDTQYF
14,TRBD2,TRBV19,TRBJ2-1,many,TGTGCCAGCACATTAGCGGGAGGCTTCAATGAGCAGTTCTTC,CASTLAGGFNEQFF
15,TRBD2,TRBV7-9,TRBJ2-1,few,TGTGCCAGCAACCTGCTGGGACTAGCGGGCAATGAGCAGTTCTTC,CASNLLGLAGNEQFF
13,NA,TRBV5-1,TRBJ2-5,many,TGCGCCAGCAGCTCGGAGGACGGGGAGACCCAGTACTTC,CASSSEDGETQYF
17,TRBD2,TRBV5-5,TRBJ2-5,many,TGTGCCAGCAGCTTGGGTCTAGCGGGGACCATCCAAGAGACCCAGTACTTC,CASSLGLAGTIQETQYF
15,TRBD1,TRBV28,TRBJ2-7,NA,TGTGCCAGCAGTTTTGGAGGACAGGGACCCTACGAGCAGTACTTC,CASSFGGQGPYEQYF
13,NA,TRBV29-1,TRBJ2-7,many,TGCAGCGTTGCCGACGGGGCGCCCTACGAGCAGTACTTC,CSVADGAPYEQYF
12,NA,TRBV29-1,TRBJ2-3,many,TGCAGCGTTCAGGAGAGCACAGATACGCAGTATTTT,CSVQESTDTQYF
14,NA,TRBV7-2,TRBJ2-7,few,TGTGCCAGCAGCTTAGATGGGACATTAGACGAGCAGTACTTC,CASSLDGTLDEQYF
15,NA,TRBV5-1,TRBJ1-5,many,TGCGCCAGCAGCTTGGCCGACCCGTTAGCTCAGCCCCAGCATTTT,CASSLADPLAQPQHF
16,TRBD2,TRBV14,TRBJ2-1,many,TGTGCCAGCAGCCTCCTAGGACTAGCGGGGGTAAATGAGCAGTTCTTC,CASSLLGLAGVNEQFF
15,NA,TRBV6-5,TRBJ2-2,many,TGTGCCAGCAGTTACTGGGCTTCAAACACCGGGGAGCTGTTTTTT,CASSYWASNTGELFF
16,TRBD1,TRBV7-8,TRBJ1-5,many,TGTGCCAGCAGCCCTATCCTAGGGACAGGGACTCAGCCCCAGCATTTT,CASSPILGTGTQPQHF
15,TRBD2,TRBV6-1,TRBJ2-3,few,TGTGCCAGCAGTCAAATAGCGGGGTGGACAGATACGCAGTATTTT,CASSQIAGWTDTQYF
11,TRBD1,TRBV20-1,TRBJ2-7,many,TGCAGTGCTGGCAGGGGGTACGAGCAGTACTTC,CSAGRGYEQYF